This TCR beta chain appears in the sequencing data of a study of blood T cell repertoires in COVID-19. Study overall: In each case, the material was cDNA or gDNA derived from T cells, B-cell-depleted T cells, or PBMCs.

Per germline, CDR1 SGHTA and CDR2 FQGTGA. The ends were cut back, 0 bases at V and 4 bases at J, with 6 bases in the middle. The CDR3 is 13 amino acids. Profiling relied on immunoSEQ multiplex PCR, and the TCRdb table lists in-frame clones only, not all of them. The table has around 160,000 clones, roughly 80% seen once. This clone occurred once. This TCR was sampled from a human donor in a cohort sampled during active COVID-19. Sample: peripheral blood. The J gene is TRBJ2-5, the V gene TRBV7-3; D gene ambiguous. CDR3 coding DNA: TGTGCCAGCAGCTTAACCCCAGGAGAGACCCAGTACTTC. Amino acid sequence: CASSLTPGETQYF.